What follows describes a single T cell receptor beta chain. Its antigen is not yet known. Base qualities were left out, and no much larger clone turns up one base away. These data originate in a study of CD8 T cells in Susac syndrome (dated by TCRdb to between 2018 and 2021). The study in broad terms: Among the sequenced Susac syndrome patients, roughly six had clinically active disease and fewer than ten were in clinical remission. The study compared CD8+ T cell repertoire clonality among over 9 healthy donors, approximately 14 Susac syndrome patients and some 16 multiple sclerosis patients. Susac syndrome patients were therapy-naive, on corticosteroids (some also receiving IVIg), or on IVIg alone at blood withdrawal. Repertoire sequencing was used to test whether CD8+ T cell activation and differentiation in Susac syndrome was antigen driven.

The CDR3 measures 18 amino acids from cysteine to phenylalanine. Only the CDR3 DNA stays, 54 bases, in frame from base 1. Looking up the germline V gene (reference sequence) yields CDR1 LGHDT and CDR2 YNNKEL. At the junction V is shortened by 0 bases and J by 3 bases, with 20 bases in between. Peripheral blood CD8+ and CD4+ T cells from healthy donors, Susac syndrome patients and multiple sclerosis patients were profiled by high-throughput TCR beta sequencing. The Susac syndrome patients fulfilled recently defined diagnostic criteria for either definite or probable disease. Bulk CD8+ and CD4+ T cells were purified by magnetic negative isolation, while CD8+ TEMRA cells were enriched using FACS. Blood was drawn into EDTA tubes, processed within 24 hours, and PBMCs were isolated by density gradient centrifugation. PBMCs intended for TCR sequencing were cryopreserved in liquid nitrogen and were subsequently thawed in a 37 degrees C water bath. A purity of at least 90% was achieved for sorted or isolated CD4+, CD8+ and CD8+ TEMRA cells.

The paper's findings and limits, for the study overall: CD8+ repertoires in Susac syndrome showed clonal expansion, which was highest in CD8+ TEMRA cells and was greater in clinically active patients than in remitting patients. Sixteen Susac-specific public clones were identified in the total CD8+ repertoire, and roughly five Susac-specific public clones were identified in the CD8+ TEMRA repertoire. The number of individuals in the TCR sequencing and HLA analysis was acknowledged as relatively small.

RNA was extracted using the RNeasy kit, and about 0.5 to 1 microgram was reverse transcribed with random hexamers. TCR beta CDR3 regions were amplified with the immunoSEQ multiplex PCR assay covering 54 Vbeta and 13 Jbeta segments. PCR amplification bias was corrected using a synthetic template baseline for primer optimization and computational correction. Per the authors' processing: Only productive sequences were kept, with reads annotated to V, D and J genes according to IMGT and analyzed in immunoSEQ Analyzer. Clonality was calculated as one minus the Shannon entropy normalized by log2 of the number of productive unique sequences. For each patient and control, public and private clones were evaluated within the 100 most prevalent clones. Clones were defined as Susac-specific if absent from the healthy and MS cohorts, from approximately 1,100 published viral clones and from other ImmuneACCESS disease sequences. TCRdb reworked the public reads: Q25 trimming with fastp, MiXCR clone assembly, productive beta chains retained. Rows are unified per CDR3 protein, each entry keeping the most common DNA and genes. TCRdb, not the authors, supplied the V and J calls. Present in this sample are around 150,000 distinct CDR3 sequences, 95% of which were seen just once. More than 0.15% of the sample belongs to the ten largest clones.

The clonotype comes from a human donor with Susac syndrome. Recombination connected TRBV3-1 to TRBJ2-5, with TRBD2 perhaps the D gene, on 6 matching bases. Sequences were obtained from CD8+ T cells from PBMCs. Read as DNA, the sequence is TGTGCCAGCAGCCAAGAGTTAAGAGGGGTGCGGGAAAAAGAGACCCAGTACTTC. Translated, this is CASSQELRGVREKETQYF.